The 14 T cell receptor beta chains below all came from one sample that was sequenced in a study of Graves' ophthalmopathy and Graves' hyperthyroidism. Beta-chain TCR CDR3 regions were amplified from RNA transcripts. First-round RT-PCR employed HTBI primers, with a second-round multiplex PCR after it. TCRdb re-derived calls from the multiplex PCR reads in MiXCR, one entry per CDR3 protein. The sample lists 1 million to 1.3 million distinct CDR3 sequences; less than 45% were seen once. Specimen: peripheral blood or thyroid tissue (not recorded which). The receptors here all came from an adult man with Graves' hyperthyroidism.

This clonotype showed up just a few times. The gene calls are TRBV5-1 and TRBJ2-7; 11 bases align to TRBD1. The CDR3 consists of 16 residues. After removal of 2 bases from V and 6 bases from J, the junction contained 10 bases not matched to a gene. The V gene's germline CDR1 is SGHRS and CDR2 YFSETQ. The DNA for the CDR3 is TGCGCCAGCAGCTTTACAGTCCGGACAGGGGGCTCCGAGCAGTACTTC. It translates to CASSFTVRTGGSEQYF.

In this sample, this clonotype turned up a few times. The chain links TRBV27 to TRBJ1-5; D may be TRBD1 (6 bases). Germline-derived CDR1 and CDR2 are MNHEY and SMNVEV (reference sequence). The CDR3 loop spans 18 amino acids. V shed 5 bases and J shed 9 bases, with 29 bases lying between them. The CDR3 sequence is CASSASAQGYPSSGPQHF. The CDR3 DNA reads TGTGCCAGCAGTGCATCGGCACAGGGTTACCCATCCTCGGGGCCCCAGCATTTT.

This sequence joins TRBV10-3 and TRBJ1-2; 8 nucleotides agree with TRBD1. This CDR3 is built from 15 residues. Germline CDR1 reads ENHRY; CDR2 reads SYGVKD. The V gene end was trimmed by 11 bases and the J gene end by 4 bases; junction bases not matched to a gene: 15. This chain's CDR3 is CARRGQGAKAYGYTF. CDR3 in DNA: TGTGCCCGTCGAGGACAGGGTGCTAAGGCCTATGGCTACACCTTC.

The sample holds a few counts of this clonotype. This chain connects TRBV7-2 to TRBJ1-2, with 8 nucleotides matching TRBD1. Germline V gene data show CDR1 as SGHTA and CDR2 as FQGNSA. CDR3 length: 13 amino acids. The V and J ends lost 6 bases and 5 bases, in that order; junction bases with no gene match: 5. DNA for the CDR3: TGTGCCAGCAGGCCGACAGGGGAATATGGCTACACCTTC. It codes for CASRPTGEYGYTF.

On this clonotype: Given a much more abundant clone one base away, this may be a read error. The gene calls are TRBV10-3 and TRBJ1-6; tentatively, D is TRBD1 (6 bases). CDR3 length: 16 residues. Germline CDR1 reads ENHRY; CDR2 reads SYGVKD. The CDR3 region has the DNA TGTGCCAGCAGTTTACAGGGAGGCTATTCTAATTCACCCCTCCGCTTT. Protein: CASSLQGGYSNSPLRF.

Only a few counts were recorded for this clonotype. This rearrangement joins TRBV15 to TRBJ2-5; perhaps TRBD1 as D (5 bases). V gave up 5 bases and J gave up 1 base, with 11 bases separating them. This CDR3 contains 14 residues. Germline V gene lookup returns CDR1 LNHNV and CDR2 YYDKDF (reference sequence). CDR3 protein: CATSRTRPQETQYF. The CDR3 nucleotides are TGTGCCACCAGCCGGACACGTCCCCAAGAGACCCAGTACTTC. The full variable domain, with the rest looked up from reference TRBV15 and TRBJ2-5, is DAMVIQNPRYQVTQFGKPVTLSCSQTLNHNVMYWYQQKSSQAPKLLFHYYDKDFNNEADTPDNFQSRRPNTSFCFLDIRSPGLGDTAMYLCATSRTRPQETQYFGPGTRLLVL.

This clonotype has only a few counts. The chain couples TRBV10-3 to TRBJ1-2; 9 nucleotides line up with TRBD1. In germline, CDR1 is ENHRY, CDR2 SYGVKD. The CDR3 is made up of 14 amino acids. V trimming: 6 bases; J trimming: 4 bases; junction bases outside the gene matches: 6. The CDR3: CAIRGTGPGYGYTF. CDR3 sequence (DNA): TGTGCCATCAGGGGGACAGGGCCGGGCTATGGCTACACCTTC.

For this clonotype: Because it lacks the conserved phenylalanine or tryptophan at the end, this CDR3 is likely a read error. The gene calls are TRBV7-9 and TRBJ1-6, with D tentatively TRBD1 (5 bases). CDR3 size: 14 residues. Trimming pared 5 bases from V and 9 bases from J, leaving 14 bases between. Germline CDR1 and CDR2: SEHNR and FQNEAQ (reference sequence). CDR3 DNA: TGTGCCAGCAGCCCCGACGGGGCGATTTCACCCCTCCACCTT. Translating it yields CASSPDGAISPLHL.

J is TRBJ2-2 and V is TRBV7-9; no firm D call. The V end was cut by 7 bases, the J end by 1 base, with 7 bases between. The CDR3 loop spans 13 amino acids. CDR1 and CDR2 (germline): SEHNR, FQNEAQ (reference sequence). This CDR3 reads CASKDGNTGELFF. The DNA of the CDR3 is TGTGCCAGCAAGGACGGGAACACCGGGGAGCTGTTTTTT.

The J gene is TRBJ2-1, the V gene TRBV7-3; 9 nucleotides line up with TRBD2. V lost 5 bases to trimming and J lost 4 bases; unmatched junction nucleotides: 6. Germline-derived CDR1 and CDR2 are SGHTA and FQGTGA. The CDR3 runs 15 residues. CDR3 residues: CASSPSSGTYNEQFF. DNA for the CDR3: TGTGCCAGCAGCCCCTCTAGCGGGACTTACAATGAGCAGTTCTTC.

The CDR3 sequence: CASTADSSFRGDGYTF. CDR3 nucleotides: TGTGCCAGCACCGCCGACAGCAGTTTTAGAGGGGATGGCTACACCTTC. The chain has TRBV12-3 or TRBV12-4 and TRBJ1-2; weak D call: TRBD1 (5 bases). The V end was cut by 7 bases, the J end by 6 bases, with 24 bases between. The CDR3 extends over 16 amino acids.

As concerns this clonotype: A much larger clone is a single base away; this may be a read error. V usage is TRBV10-1 and J usage is TRBJ2-7, with TRBD2 matching over 11 bases. Germline CDR1 is WNHNN and CDR2 is SYGVQD (reference sequence). This CDR3 has 14 residues. CDR3 loop: CTSSPTSGEYEQYF. The CDR3 nucleotides read TGCACCAGCAGCCCGACTAGCGGGGAATACGAGCAGTACTTC.

This clonotype was seen only a few times. V is TRBV27 and J is TRBJ1-5; D is unclear. The CDR3 sequence is 16 residues long. From germline, CDR1 is MNHEY and CDR2 SMNVEV (reference sequence). The V and J ends lost 6 bases and 0 bases respectively, with 15 bases between them. The CDR3 nucleotides are TGTGCCAGCAGGCGCAAGGCCGATGATAGCAATCAGCCCCAGCATTTT. Its translation: CASRRKADDSNQPQHF.

This clonotype has more than one count but fewer than ten. The chain combines TRBV4-3 with TRBJ2-2, with no clear D. V lost 0 bases and J lost 5, with 10 bases in between. The germline V gene has CDR1 LGHNA and CDR2 YSLEER. The CDR3 totals 15 residues. CDR3 loop: CASSQDVWGTGELFF. The DNA of the CDR3 is TGCGCCAGCAGCCAAGATGTTTGGGGAACCGGGGAGCTGTTTTTT.